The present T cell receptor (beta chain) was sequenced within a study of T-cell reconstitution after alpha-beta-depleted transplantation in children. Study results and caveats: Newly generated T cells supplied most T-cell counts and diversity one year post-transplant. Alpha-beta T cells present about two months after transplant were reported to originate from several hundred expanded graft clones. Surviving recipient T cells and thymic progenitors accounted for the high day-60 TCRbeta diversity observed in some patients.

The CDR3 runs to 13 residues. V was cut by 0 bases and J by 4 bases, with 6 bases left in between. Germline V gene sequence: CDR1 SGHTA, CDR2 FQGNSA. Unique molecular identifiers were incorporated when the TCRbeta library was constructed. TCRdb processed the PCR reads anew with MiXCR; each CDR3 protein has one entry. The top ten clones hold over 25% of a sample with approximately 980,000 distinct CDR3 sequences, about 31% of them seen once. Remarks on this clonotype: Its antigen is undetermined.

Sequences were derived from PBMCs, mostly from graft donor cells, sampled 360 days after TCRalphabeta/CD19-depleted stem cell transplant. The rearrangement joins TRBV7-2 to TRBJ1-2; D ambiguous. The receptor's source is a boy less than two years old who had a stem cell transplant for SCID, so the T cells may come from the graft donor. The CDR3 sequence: CASSLAQVYGYTF. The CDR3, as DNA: TGTGCCAGCAGCTTAGCGCAAGTCTATGGCTACACCTTC.